The 15 T cell receptor beta chains reported below all come from one sample, sequenced in a study of T cells after posttransplantation cyclophosphamide. The assay was immunoSEQ multiplex PCR, and TCRdb's table has in-frame clones only and misses some. Among roughly 25,000 clones listed, about 82% were seen once. Sequences were obtained from PBMCs. The receptors were sampled from a woman between 55 and 75 years old with a blood cancer, CMV-positive, and with a related stem cell donor.

This sequence joins TRBV6-5 and TRBJ2-1, with TRBD2 matching 8 bases. The germline V gene encodes CDR1 MNHEY and CDR2 SVGAGI. This CDR3 has 14 residues. The J segment lost 7 bases and the V segment lost 5 bases, leaving 7 bases of the junction unmatched. In DNA form, the CDR3 reads TGTGCCAGCAGTCGTAGCGGGACGGCGAATGAGCAGTTCTTC. Residues: CASSRSGTANEQFF.

The V gene is TRBV7-9, the J gene TRBJ2-5, with 12 bases matching TRBD2. The V segment lost 6 bases and the J segment 2 bases; nucleotides outside the gene matches: 4. CDR1 and CDR2 (germline): SEHNR, FQNEAQ (reference sequence). The CDR3 is made up of 15 amino acids. The CDR3: CASRLGLAGQETQYF. In DNA, the CDR3 is TGTGCCAGCAGACTTGGACTAGCGGGACAAGAGACCCAGTACTTC.

The rearrangement links TRBV5-1 to TRBJ2-5, with TRBD1 matching 8 bases. The V gene end was trimmed by 4 bases and the J gene end by 5 bases; junction bases not matched to a gene: 4. The CDR3 contains 13 residues. Germline V gives CDR1 SGHRS, CDR2 YFSETQ. The CDR3 nucleotides read TGCGCCAGCAGCAGGCAGGGGGCGGAGACCCAGTACTTC. This gives the protein CASSRQGAETQYF.

For the CDR3, the DNA is TGTGCCAGCAGTGGAGATGGCTACACCTTC. It translates to CASSGDGYTF. The gene calls are TRBV2 and TRBJ1-2; D is undetermined. V lost 4 bases to trimming and J lost 6 bases, with 3 bases between them. CDR1 and CDR2 from the germline V gene are SNHLY and FYNNEI. The length of the CDR3 is 10 residues.

The chain couples TRBV9 to TRBJ1-1; 7 bases agree with TRBD1. CDR1 SGDLS and CDR2 YYNGEE come from the germline V gene. V shed 3 bases and J 4 bases; nucleotides not matched to a gene: 6. The CDR3 consists of 14 residues. The CDR3 DNA sequence: TGTGCCAGCAGCGGGAAGGGGGCTGGCACTGAAGCTTTCTTT. This gives the protein CASSGKGAGTEAFF.

The chain has TRBV4-1 and TRBJ2-7; no reliable D call. CDR1 MGHRA and CDR2 YSYEKL come from the germline V gene. This CDR3 spans 15 amino acids. Trimming shortened V by 0 bases and J by 2 bases, and 11 bases separated the two germline ends. The CDR3 DNA sequence: TGCGCCAGCAGCCAAGAGCTTGAGGCGGCCTACGAGCAGTACTTC. Translated, it gives CASSQELEAAYEQYF.

This sequence joins TRBV9 and TRBJ1-5; D gene unclear. The CDR3 has 15 residues. V gave up 0 bases and J gave up 3 bases, with 10 bases separating them. CDR1 and CDR2 from the germline V gene are SGDLS and YYNGEE. The DNA for the CDR3 is TGTGCCAGCAGCGTAGCTGGGCAGATCAATCAGCCCCAGCATTTT. Translated, it gives CASSVAGQINQPQHF.

The rearrangement uses TRBV4-1 and TRBJ2-3, with D possibly being TRBD2 (6 bases). V shed 1 base and J shed 5 bases, with 13 bases lying between them. Germline-derived CDR1 and CDR2 are MGHRA and YSYEKL. This CDR3 has 15 residues. The chain's CDR3 is CASSQVSLARDTQYF. CDR3 nucleotide sequence: TGCGCCAGCAGCCAAGTTAGTCTAGCGAGAGATACGCAGTATTTT.

The V and J genes are TRBV11-2 and TRBJ2-3; D not resolved. Germline assignment: CDR1 SGHAT and CDR2 FQNNGV. The CDR3 spans 16 residues. Trimming pared 2 bases from V and 5 bases from J, leaving 17 bases between. The CDR3 reads CASSLRPKAPGDTQYF. The CDR3 nucleotides read TGTGCCAGCAGCTTACGCCCTAAAGCCCCCGGAGATACGCAGTATTTT.

This clone was counted a few times. The rearrangement uses TRBV27 and TRBJ1-5; D is possibly TRBD1 (5 bases). Germline values: CDR1 MNHEY, CDR2 SMNVEV (reference sequence). The length of the CDR3 is 14 residues. Trimming cost V 3 bases and J 4 bases, with 10 bases left between them. The CDR3 protein is CASSLGRVNQPQHF. The DNA of the CDR3 is TGTGCCAGCAGTTTGGGCAGGGTGAATCAGCCCCAGCATTTT.

The CDR3 reads CASSHRGLNQPQHF. The CDR3 bases are TGTGCCAGCAGCCACAGGGGGCTGAATCAGCCCCAGCATTTT. The rearrangement joins TRBV6-1 to TRBJ1-5; 9 bases agree with TRBD1. This CDR3 contains 14 residues. The J segment lost 4 bases and the V segment lost 6 bases, leaving 4 bases of the junction unmatched. The germline gives CDR1 MNHNS, CDR2 SASEGT.

On this clone: The sample carries other DNA sequences with the same CDR3. This chain links TRBV10-2 with TRBJ1-1; D is perhaps TRBD1 (5 bases). The CDR3 covers 13 residues. Trimming took off 0 bases at V and 5 bases at J, with 7 bases between the two ends. Germline CDR1 and CDR2: WSHSY and SAAADI. CDR3 nucleotides: TGCGCCAGCAGTGAGTCGGGGGGGACTGAAGCTTTCTTT. The encoded protein is CASSESGGTEAFF.

The rearrangement links TRBV5-1 to TRBJ1-4, with D possibly matching TRBD1 (5 bases). The CDR3 extends over 13 amino acids. Between the trimmed V and J ends, which lost 4 bases and 8 bases, there was a span of 12 bases. Germline V gives CDR1 SGHRS, CDR2 YFSETQ. CDR3 loop: CASSRGPGEKLFF. As DNA, the CDR3 is TGCGCCAGCAGCAGAGGACCAGGGGAAAAACTGTTTTTT.

The chain uses TRBV30 and TRBJ2-1; 9 bases line up with TRBD1. Unmatched junction bases numbered 13, after V lost 2 bases and J lost 8 bases. CDR3 size: 16 residues. Germline loops: CDR1 GTSNPN, CDR2 SVGIG (reference sequence). The CDR3 bases are TGTGCCTGGAGTTCTCTGACAGGGGGAAGTGTGTATGAGCAGTTCTTC. It is translated as CAWSSLTGGSVYEQFF.

The chain joins TRBV4-2 to TRBJ2-5; D not certain. The CDR3 extends over 12 amino acids. Germline V gene sequence: CDR1 LGHNA, CDR2 YNFKEQ. The V end lost 3 bases, the J end lost 11 bases, and 13 bases lay between the germline ends. CDR3 nucleotides: TGTGCCAGCAGCCAGGTGGGCGAGCTGCAGTACTTC. Amino acids: CASSQVGELQYF.